This T cell receptor beta chain stems from a study of sequential checkpoint blockade in melanoma. Study context: First-line arms were nivolumab then ipilimumab, or the reverse, randomized 1:1. Maintenance nivolumab came after either treatment sequence.

Germline CDR1 MGHRA, CDR2 YSYEKL. With 1 base clipped from V and 4 bases from J, the junction kept 7 bases outside the gene matches. The CDR3 length is 16 residues. Treatment reported: randomized to nivolumab then ipilimumab (arm A) or the reverse (arm B). The method was immunoSEQ multiplex PCR; TCRdb's version includes in-frame clones alone and lacks a portion of them. Here the sample spans approximately 21,000 clones, around 80% being singletons. The source is a human donor with melanoma. The J gene is TRBJ2-3, the V gene TRBV4-1; 8 bases agree with TRBD1. The specimen comprised CD8+ T cells sorted from blood (inferred from file names), sampled from a patient given nivolumab and ipilimumab in sequence. CDR3 sequence reads: CASSQVQGALADTQYF. Written as DNA, the CDR3 is TGCGCCAGCAGCCAAGTTCAGGGGGCATTGGCAGATACGCAGTATTTT.